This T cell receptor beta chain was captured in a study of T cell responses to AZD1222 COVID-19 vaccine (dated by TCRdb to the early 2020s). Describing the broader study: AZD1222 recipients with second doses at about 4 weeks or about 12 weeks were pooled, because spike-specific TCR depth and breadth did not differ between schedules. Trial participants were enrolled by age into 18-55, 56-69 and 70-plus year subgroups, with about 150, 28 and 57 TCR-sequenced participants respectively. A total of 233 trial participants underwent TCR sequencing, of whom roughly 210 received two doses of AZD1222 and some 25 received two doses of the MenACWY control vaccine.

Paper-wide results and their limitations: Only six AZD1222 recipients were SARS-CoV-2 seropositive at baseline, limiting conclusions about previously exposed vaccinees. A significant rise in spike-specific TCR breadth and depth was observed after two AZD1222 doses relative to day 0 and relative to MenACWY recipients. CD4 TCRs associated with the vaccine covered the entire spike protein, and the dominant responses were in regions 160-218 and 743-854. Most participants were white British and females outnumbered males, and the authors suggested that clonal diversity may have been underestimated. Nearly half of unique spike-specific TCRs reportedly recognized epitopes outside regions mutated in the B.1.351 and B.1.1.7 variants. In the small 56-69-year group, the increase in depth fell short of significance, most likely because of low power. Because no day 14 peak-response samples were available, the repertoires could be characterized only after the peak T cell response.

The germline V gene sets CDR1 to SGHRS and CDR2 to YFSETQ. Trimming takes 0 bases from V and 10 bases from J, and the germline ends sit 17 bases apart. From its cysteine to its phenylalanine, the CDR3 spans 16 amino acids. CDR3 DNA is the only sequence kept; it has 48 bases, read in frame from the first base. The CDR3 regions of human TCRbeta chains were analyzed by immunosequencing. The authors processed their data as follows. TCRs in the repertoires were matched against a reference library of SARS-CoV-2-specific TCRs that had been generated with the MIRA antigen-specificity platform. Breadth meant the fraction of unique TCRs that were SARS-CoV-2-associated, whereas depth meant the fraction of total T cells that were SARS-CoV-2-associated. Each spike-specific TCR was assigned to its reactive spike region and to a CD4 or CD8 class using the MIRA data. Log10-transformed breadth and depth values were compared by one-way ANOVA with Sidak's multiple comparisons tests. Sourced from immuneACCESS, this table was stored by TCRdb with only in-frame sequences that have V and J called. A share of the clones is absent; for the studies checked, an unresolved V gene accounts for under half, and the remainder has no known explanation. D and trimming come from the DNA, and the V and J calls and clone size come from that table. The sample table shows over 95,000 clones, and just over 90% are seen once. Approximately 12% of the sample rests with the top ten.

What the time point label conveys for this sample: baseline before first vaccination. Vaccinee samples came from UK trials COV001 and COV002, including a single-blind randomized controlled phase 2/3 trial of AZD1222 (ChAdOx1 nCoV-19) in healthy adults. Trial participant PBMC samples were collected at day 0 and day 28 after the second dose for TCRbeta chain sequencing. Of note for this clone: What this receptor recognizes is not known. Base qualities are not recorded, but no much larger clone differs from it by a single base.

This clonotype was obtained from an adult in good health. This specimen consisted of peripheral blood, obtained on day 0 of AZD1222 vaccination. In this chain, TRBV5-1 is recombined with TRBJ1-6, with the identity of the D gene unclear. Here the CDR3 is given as CASSLAYTALGSPLHF. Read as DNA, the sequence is TGCGCCAGCAGCTTGGCCTACACCGCCCTGGGGTCACCCCTCCACTTT. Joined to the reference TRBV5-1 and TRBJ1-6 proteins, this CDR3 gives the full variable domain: KAGVTQTPRYLIKTRGQQVTLSCSPISGHRSVSWYQQTPGQGLQFLFEYFSETQRNKGNFPGRFSGRQFSNSRSEMNVSTLELGDSALYLCASSLAYTALGSPLHFGNGTRLTVT.